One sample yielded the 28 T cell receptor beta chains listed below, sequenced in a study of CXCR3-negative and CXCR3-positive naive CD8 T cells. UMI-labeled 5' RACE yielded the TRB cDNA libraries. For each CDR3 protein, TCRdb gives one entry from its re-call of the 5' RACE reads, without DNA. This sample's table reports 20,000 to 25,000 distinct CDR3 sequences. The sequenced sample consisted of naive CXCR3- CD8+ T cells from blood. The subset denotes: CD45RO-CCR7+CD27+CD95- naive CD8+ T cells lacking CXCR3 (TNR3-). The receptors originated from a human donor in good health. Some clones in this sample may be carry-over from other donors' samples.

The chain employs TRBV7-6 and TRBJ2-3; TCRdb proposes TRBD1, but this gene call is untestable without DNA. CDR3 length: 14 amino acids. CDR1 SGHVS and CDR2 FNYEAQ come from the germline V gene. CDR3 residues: CASSPGGAAWTQYF.

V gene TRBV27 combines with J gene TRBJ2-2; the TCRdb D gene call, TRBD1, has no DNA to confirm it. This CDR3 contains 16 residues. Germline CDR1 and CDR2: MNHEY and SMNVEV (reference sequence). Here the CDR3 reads CASSSLPGRGTGELFF.

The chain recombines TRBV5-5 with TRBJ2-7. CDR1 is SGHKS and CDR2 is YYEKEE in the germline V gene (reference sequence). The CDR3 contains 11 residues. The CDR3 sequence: CASSQSYEQYF.

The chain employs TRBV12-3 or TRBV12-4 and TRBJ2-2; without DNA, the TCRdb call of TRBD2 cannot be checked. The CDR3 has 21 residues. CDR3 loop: CASSLAWGGRIIGRNTGELFF.

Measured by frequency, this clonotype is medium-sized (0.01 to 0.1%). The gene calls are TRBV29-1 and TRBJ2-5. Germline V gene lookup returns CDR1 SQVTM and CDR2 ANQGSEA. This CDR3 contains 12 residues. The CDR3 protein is CSVEEGQETQYF.

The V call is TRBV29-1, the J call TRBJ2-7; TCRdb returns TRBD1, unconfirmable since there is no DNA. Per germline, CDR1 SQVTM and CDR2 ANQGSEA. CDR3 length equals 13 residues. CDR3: CSVEVARGFEQYF.

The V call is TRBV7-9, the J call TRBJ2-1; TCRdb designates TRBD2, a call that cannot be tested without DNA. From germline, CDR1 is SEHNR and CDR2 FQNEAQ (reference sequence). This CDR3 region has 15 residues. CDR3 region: CASSLAGRASGEQFF.

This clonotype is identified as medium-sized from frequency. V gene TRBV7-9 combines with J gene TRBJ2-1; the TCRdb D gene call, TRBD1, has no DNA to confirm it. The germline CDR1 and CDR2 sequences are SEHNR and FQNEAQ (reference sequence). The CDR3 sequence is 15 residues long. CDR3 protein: CASSLGGTANNEQFF.

CDR3 loop: CASSLVSMETQYF. This rearrangement joins TRBV5-1 to TRBJ2-5. In germline, CDR1 is SGHRS, CDR2 YFSETQ. The CDR3 runs to 13 residues.

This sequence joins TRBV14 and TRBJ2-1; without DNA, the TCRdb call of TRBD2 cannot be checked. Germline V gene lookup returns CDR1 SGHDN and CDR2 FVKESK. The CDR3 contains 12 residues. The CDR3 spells CASSQRRDEQFF.

The CDR3 loop is CSAILPEATYNEQFF. The chain uses TRBV20-1 and TRBJ2-1; the D gene TCRdb calls, TRBD2, cannot be checked with no DNA. From germline, CDR1 is DFQATT and CDR2 SNEGSKA (reference sequence). The CDR3 totals 15 residues.

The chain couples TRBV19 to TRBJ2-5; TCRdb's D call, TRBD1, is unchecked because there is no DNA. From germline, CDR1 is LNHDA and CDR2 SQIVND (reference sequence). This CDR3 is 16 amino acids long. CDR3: CASSVTDRGYVETQYF.

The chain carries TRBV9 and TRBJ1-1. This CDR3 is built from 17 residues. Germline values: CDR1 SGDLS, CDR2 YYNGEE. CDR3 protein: CASSVALVSGPNTEAFF.

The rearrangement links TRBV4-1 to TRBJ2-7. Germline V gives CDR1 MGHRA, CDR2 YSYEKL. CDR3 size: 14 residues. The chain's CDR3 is CASSQRIETYEQYF.

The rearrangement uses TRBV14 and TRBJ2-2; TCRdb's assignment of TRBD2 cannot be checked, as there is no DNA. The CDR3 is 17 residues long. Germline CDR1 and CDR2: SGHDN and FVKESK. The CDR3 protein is CASSQDEVAGLTGELFF.

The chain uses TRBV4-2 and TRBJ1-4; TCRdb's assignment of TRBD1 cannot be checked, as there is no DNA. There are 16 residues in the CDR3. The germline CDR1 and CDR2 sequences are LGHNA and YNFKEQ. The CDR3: CASSQDRGTGGEKLFF.

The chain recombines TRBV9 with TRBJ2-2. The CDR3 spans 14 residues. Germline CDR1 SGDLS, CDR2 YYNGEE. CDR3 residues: CASSVEQTVGELFF.

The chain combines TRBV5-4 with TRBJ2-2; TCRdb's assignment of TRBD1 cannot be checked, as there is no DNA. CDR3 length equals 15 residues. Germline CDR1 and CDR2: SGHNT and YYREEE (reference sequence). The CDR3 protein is CASSLGQGPTGELFF.

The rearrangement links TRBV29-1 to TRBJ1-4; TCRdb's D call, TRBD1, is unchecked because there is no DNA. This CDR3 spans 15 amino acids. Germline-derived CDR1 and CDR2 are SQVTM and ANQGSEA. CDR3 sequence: CSVDSQGTTNEKLFF.

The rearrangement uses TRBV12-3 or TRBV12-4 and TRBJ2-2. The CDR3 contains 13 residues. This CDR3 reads CASRDSTSGTMFF.

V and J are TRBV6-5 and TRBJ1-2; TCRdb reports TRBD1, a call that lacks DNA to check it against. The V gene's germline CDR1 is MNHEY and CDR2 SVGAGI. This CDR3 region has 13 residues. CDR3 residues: CASSYGTGGGYTF.

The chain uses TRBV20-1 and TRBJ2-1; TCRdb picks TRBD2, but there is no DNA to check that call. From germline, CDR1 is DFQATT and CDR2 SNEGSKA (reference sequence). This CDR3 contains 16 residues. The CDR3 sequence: CSASPGERGAYGEQFF.

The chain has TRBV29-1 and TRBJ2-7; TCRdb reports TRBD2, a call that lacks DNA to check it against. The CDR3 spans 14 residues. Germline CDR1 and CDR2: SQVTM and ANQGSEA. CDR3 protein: CSVLDSGGAHEQYF.

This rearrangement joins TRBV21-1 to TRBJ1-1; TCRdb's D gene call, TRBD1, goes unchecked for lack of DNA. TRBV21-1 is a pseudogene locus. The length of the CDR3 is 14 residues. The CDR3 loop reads CASSTDTGNAEAFF.

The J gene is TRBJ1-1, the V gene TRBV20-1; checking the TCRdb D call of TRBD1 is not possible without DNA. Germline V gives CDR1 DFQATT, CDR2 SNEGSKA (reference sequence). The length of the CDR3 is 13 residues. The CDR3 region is CSATDRKRTEAFF.

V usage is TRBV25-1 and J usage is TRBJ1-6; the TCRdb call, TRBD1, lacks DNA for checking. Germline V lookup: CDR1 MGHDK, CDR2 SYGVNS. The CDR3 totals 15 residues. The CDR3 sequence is CASRDTGTGDSPLHF.

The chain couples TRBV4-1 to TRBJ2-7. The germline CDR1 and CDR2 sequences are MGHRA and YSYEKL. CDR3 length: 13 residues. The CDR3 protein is CASSRRLTYEQYF.

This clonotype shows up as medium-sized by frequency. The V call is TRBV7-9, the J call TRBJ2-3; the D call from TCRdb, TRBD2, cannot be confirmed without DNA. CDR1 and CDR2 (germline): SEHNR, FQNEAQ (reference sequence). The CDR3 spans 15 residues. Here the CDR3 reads CASSSIAGPTDTQYF.